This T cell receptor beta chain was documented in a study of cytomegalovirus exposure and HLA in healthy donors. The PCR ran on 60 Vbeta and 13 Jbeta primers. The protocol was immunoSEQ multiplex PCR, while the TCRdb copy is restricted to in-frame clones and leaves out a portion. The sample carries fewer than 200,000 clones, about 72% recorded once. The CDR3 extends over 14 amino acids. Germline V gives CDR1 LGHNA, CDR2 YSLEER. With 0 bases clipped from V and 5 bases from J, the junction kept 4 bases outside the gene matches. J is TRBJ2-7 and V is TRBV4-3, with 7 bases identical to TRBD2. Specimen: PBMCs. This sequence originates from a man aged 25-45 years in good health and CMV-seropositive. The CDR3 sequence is CASSQEAGLDEQYF. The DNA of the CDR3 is TGCGCCAGCAGCCAAGAAGCGGGGCTAGACGAGCAGTACTTC.